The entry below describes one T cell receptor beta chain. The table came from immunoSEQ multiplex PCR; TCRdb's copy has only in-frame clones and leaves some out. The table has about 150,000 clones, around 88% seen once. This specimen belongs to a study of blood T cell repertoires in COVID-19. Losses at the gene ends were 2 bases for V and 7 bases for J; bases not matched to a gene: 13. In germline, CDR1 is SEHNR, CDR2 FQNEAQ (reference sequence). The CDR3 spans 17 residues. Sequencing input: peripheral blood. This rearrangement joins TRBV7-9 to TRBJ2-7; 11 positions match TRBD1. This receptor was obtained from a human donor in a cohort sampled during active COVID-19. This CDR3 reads CASSLRTGTGGGDEQYF. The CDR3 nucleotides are TGTGCCAGCAGCTTAAGGACGGGGACAGGGGGAGGGGATGAGCAGTACTTC.